The source of this T cell receptor (beta chain) is a study of cytomegalovirus exposure and HLA in healthy donors. The study, taken as a whole, reports: TCR sequences were mostly rare, though some public TCRs occurred in many donors. A previous analysis found most TCR beta V segments productive roughly 87% or roughly 30% of the time.

PCR primers comprised 60 Vbeta and 13 Jbeta primers. TCRdb's copy holds only in-frame clones and misses some; the assay was immunoSEQ multiplex PCR. The data hold 210,000 or so clones, with roughly 80% observed a single time. CDR3 size: 16 residues. From germline, CDR1 is PRHDT and CDR2 FYEKMQ (reference sequence). Comment on this clone: Antigen unknown. Germline and junction disagree at one end, which may indicate a read error.

Material: PBMCs. The source of this sequence is a woman in her thirties in good health and CMV-seropositive. The chain couples TRBV13 to TRBJ2-3; 15 nucleotides agree with TRBD2. The CDR3 bases are TGTGCCAGCAGCATAGGACTAGCGGGAGGGGTGGATACGCAGTATTTT. Amino acid sequence: CASSIGLAGGVDTQYF.